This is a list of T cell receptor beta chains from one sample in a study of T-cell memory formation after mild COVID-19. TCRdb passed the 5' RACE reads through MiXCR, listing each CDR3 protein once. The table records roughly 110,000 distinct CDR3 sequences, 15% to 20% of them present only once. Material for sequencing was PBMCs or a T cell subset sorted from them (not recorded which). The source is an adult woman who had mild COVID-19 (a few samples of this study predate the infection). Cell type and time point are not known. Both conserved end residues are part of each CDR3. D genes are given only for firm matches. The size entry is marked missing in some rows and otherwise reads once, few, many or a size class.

CDR3 protein: CASSYGQGTPRDQPQHF; CDR3 DNA: TGTGCCAGCAGCTATGGACAGGGCACCCCTCGGGATCAGCCCCAGCATTTT; D gene: TRBD1; J gene: TRBJ1-5; V gene: TRBV7-9; clone size: -
CDR3 protein: CSVEWLAGGQYF; CDR3 DNA: TGCAGCGTTGAATGGCTAGCGGGAGGGCAGTACTTC; D gene: TRBD2; J gene: TRBJ2-7; V gene: TRBV29-1; clone size: few
CDR3 protein: CSARGTSSYEQYF; CDR3 DNA: TGCAGTGCTAGGGGGACTAGCTCCTACGAGCAGTACTTC; D gene: TRBD2; J gene: TRBJ2-7; V gene: TRBV20-1; clone size: few
CDR3 protein: CASSLGGTTYEQYF; CDR3 DNA: TGTGCCAGCAGCTTGGGCGGGACTACCTACGAGCAGTACTTC; D gene: TRBD2; J gene: TRBJ2-7; V gene: TRBV7-8; clone size: many
CDR3 protein: CASSLTSGGLSTGELFF; CDR3 DNA: TGCGCCAGCAGCTTAACTAGCGGGGGCCTAAGCACCGGGGAGCTGTTTTTT; D gene: TRBD2; J gene: TRBJ2-2; V gene: TRBV5-1; clone size: -
CDR3 protein: CSARERGENTEAFF; CDR3 DNA: TGCAGTGCTAGAGAGAGGGGCGAGAACACTGAAGCTTTCTTT; D gene: -; J gene: TRBJ1-1; V gene: TRBV20-1; clone size: -
CDR3 protein: CASSLASRGQETQYF; CDR3 DNA: TGTGCCAGCAGCTTAGCTAGCCGGGGCCAAGAGACCCAGTACTTC; D gene: -; J gene: TRBJ2-5; V gene: TRBV7-6; clone size: -
CDR3 protein: CASSLGLAASTDTQYF; CDR3 DNA: TGTGCCAGCAGCTTAGGACTAGCGGCTAGCACAGATACGCAGTATTTT; D gene: TRBD2; J gene: TRBJ2-3; V gene: TRBV7-3; clone size: -
CDR3 protein: CASSQPGLGGHEQFF; CDR3 DNA: TGTGCCAGCAGCCAGCCGGGCCTCGGAGGCCATGAGCAGTTCTTC; D gene: -; J gene: TRBJ2-1; V gene: TRBV14; clone size: few
CDR3 protein: CSVEDPGVPYGYTF; CDR3 DNA: TGCAGCGTTGAAGATCCCGGGGTCCCCTATGGCTACACCTTC; D gene: -; J gene: TRBJ1-2; V gene: TRBV29-1; clone size: few
CDR3 protein: CATLATDTQYF; CDR3 DNA: TGTGCAACGCTAGCGACAGATACGCAGTATTTT; D gene: -; J gene: TRBJ2-3; V gene: TRBV7-2; clone size: -
CDR3 protein: CSARVQGSYEQYF; CDR3 DNA: TGCAGTGCTAGGGTGCAGGGGTCCTACGAGCAGTACTTC; D gene: -; J gene: TRBJ2-7; V gene: TRBV20-1; clone size: -
CDR3 protein: CSAPPAGGSDGYTF; CDR3 DNA: TGCAGTGCGCCCCCCGCAGGGGGCTCGGATGGCTACACCTTC; D gene: TRBD1; J gene: TRBJ1-2; V gene: TRBV20-1; clone size: -
CDR3 protein: CASSAGGGSEAFF; CDR3 DNA: TGCGCCAGCAGCGCCGGAGGGGGATCTGAAGCTTTCTTT; D gene: -; J gene: TRBJ1-1; V gene: TRBV5-1; clone size: few
CDR3 protein: CATSDWGSNQPQHF; CDR3 DNA: TGTGCCACCAGTGATTGGGGTAGCAATCAGCCCCAGCATTTT; D gene: -; J gene: TRBJ1-5; V gene: TRBV24-1; clone size: -
CDR3 protein: CASSLAFSGGSTDTQYF; CDR3 DNA: TGCGCCAGCAGCTTGGCATTCTCTGGTGGATCCACAGATACGCAGTATTTT; D gene: -; J gene: TRBJ2-3; V gene: TRBV5-1; clone size: many
CDR3 protein: CASTIGGDEQYF; CDR3 DNA: TGTGCCAGCACTATTGGGGGGGACGAGCAGTACTTC; D gene: TRBD2; J gene: TRBJ2-7; V gene: TRBV7-9; clone size: -
CDR3 protein: CASSLSGPGEQFF; CDR3 DNA: TGTGCCAGCAGCTTATCCGGTCCGGGTGAGCAGTTCTTC; D gene: -; J gene: TRBJ2-1; V gene: TRBV5-6; clone size: many
CDR3 protein: CASSLPYGAGGSEETQYF; CDR3 DNA: TGTGCCAGCAGCTTACCCTATGGTGCGGGAGGCTCTGAAGAGACCCAGTACTTC; D gene: TRBD2; J gene: TRBJ2-5; V gene: TRBV7-8; clone size: few
CDR3 protein: CASRSTGGHEQYF; CDR3 DNA: TGTGCCAGCAGATCGACGGGCGGACACGAGCAGTACTTC; D gene: -; J gene: TRBJ2-7; V gene: TRBV4-2; clone size: -
CDR3 protein: CASSFIHRSSYNEQFF; CDR3 DNA: TGTGCCAGCAGCTTCATTCACAGGAGCTCCTACAATGAGCAGTTCTTC; D gene: -; J gene: TRBJ2-1; V gene: TRBV11-2; clone size: -
CDR3 protein: CASSSRTGGPQHF; CDR3 DNA: TGTGCCAGCAGTTCCCGGACCGGCGGGCCCCAGCATTTT; D gene: -; J gene: TRBJ1-5; V gene: TRBV12-3/TRBV12-4; clone size: -
CDR3 protein: CASSNRISNQPQHF; CDR3 DNA: TGTGCCAGCAGTAACAGGATTAGCAATCAGCCCCAGCATTTT; D gene: -; J gene: TRBJ1-5; V gene: TRBV12-3/TRBV12-4; clone size: few
CDR3 protein: CASSYLYLERTDTQYF; CDR3 DNA: TGTGCCAGCAGCTACCTATACTTGGAAAGGACAGATACGCAGTATTTT; D gene: -; J gene: TRBJ2-3; V gene: TRBV3-1; clone size: few
CDR3 protein: CSARSGGNAEAFF; CDR3 DNA: TGCAGTGCTAGATCTGGGGGTAACGCTGAAGCTTTCTTT; D gene: -; J gene: TRBJ1-1; V gene: TRBV20-1; clone size: -
CDR3 protein: CASSLGQGAYEQYF; CDR3 DNA: TGCGCCAGCAGCTTGGGACAGGGGGCCTACGAGCAGTACTTC; D gene: TRBD1; J gene: TRBJ2-7; V gene: TRBV5-1; clone size: many
CDR3 protein: CASSQTSGGPETQYF; CDR3 DNA: TGTGCCAGCAGCCAAACTAGCGGGGGCCCCGAGACCCAGTACTTC; D gene: TRBD2; J gene: TRBJ2-5; V gene: TRBV3-1; clone size: -
CDR3 protein: CASSYSTAYSYEQYF; CDR3 DNA: TGTGCCAGCAGTTACTCGACAGCTTACTCCTACGAGCAGTACTTC; D gene: -; J gene: TRBJ2-7; V gene: TRBV6-5; clone size: -
CDR3 protein: CSVEAAGQAAYEQYF; CDR3 DNA: TGCAGCGTTGAAGCCGCCGGCCAGGCAGCCTACGAGCAGTACTTC; D gene: -; J gene: TRBJ2-7; V gene: TRBV29-1; clone size: -
CDR3 protein: CSCSDGELFF; CDR3 DNA: TGCAGCTGCTCGGACGGGGAGCTGTTTTTT; D gene: -; J gene: TRBJ2-2; V gene: TRBV29-1; clone size: few
CDR3 protein: CASSRRGTISAYNEQFF; CDR3 DNA: TGTGCCAGCAGCCGCCGGGGGACCATAAGCGCCTACAATGAGCAGTTCTTC; D gene: -; J gene: TRBJ2-1; V gene: TRBV7-8; clone size: -
CDR3 protein: CASSYGGPYEQYF; CDR3 DNA: TGTGCCAGCAGTTACGGGGGCCCCTACGAGCAGTACTTC; D gene: -; J gene: TRBJ2-7; V gene: TRBV6-2/TRBV6-3; clone size: -
CDR3 protein: CASSASGAQETQYF; CDR3 DNA: TGTGCCAGCAGCGCCTCAGGGGCACAAGAGACCCAGTACTTC; D gene: -; J gene: TRBJ2-5; V gene: TRBV7-3; clone size: few
CDR3 protein: CASSWGSGTHGYEQYF; CDR3 DNA: TGCGCCAGCAGCTGGGGTAGCGGGACCCATGGCTACGAGCAGTACTTC; D gene: TRBD2; J gene: TRBJ2-7; V gene: TRBV5-1; clone size: -
CDR3 protein: CAHLDDSGMQFF; CDR3 DNA: TGTGCCCATTTGGACGATAGCGGGATGCAGTTCTTC; D gene: TRBD2; J gene: TRBJ2-1; V gene: TRBV10-3; clone size: few
CDR3 protein: CASSLEAGDYTGELFF; CDR3 DNA: TGTGCCAGCAGTTTAGAGGCAGGGGACTATACCGGGGAGCTGTTTTTT; D gene: -; J gene: TRBJ2-2; V gene: TRBV12-3/TRBV12-4; clone size: few
CDR3 protein: CASSYSTATNEKLFF; CDR3 DNA: TGTGCCAGCAGTTACTCGACAGCAACTAATGAAAAACTGTTTTTT; D gene: -; J gene: TRBJ1-4; V gene: TRBV6-6; clone size: few
CDR3 protein: CATSLHSNQPQHF; CDR3 DNA: TGTGCCACCAGCCTTCATTCCAATCAGCCCCAGCATTTT; D gene: -; J gene: TRBJ1-5; V gene: TRBV15; clone size: -
CDR3 protein: CASSSSGRFTGELFF; CDR3 DNA: TGTGCCAGCAGCTCGAGCGGGAGGTTCACCGGGGAGCTGTTTTTT; D gene: TRBD2; J gene: TRBJ2-2; V gene: TRBV7-9; clone size: -
CDR3 protein: CASSYGTGGNQPQHF; CDR3 DNA: TGTGCCAGCAGTTATGGGACAGGGGGCAATCAGCCCCAGCATTTT; D gene: TRBD1; J gene: TRBJ1-5; V gene: TRBV27; clone size: -
CDR3 protein: CASSLAPPTSPSSYNEQFF; CDR3 DNA: TGTGCCAGCAGCTTAGCCCCACCGACTAGCCCGAGCTCCTACAATGAGCAGTTCTTC; D gene: TRBD2; J gene: TRBJ2-1; V gene: TRBV11-2; clone size: -
CDR3 protein: CASSTVAYEQYF; CDR3 DNA: TGTGCCAGCAGCACGGTAGCCTACGAGCAGTACTTC; D gene: -; J gene: TRBJ2-7; V gene: TRBV7-9; clone size: few
CDR3 protein: CSVEDRGGRLNTEAFF; CDR3 DNA: TGCAGCGTTGAAGATCGTGGTGGCAGGTTGAACACTGAAGCTTTCTTT; D gene: -; J gene: TRBJ1-1; V gene: TRBV29-1; clone size: -
CDR3 protein: CASRGLQGVRETQYF; CDR3 DNA: TGTGCCAGCCGAGGCCTTCAGGGGGTTCGAGAGACCCAGTACTTC; D gene: TRBD1; J gene: TRBJ2-5; V gene: TRBV7-9; clone size: few
CDR3 protein: CASSLGRADTQYF; CDR3 DNA: TGTGCCAGCAGCTTAGGGCGCGCGGATACGCAGTATTTT; D gene: -; J gene: TRBJ2-3; V gene: TRBV7-6; clone size: many
CDR3 protein: CASSGPGTGGYEQYF; CDR3 DNA: TGTGCCAGCAGCGGTCCCGGGACAGGGGGCTACGAGCAGTACTTC; D gene: TRBD1; J gene: TRBJ2-7; V gene: TRBV7-2; clone size: few
CDR3 protein: CASSLATVEQFF; CDR3 DNA: TGTGCCAGCAGCTTAGCGACAGTCGAGCAGTTCTTC; D gene: -; J gene: TRBJ2-1; V gene: TRBV7-9; clone size: few
CDR3 protein: CASSYPTGEGDGYTF; CDR3 DNA: TGTGCCAGCAGCTACCCAACTGGGGAGGGCGATGGCTACACCTTC; D gene: -; J gene: TRBJ1-2; V gene: TRBV6-6; clone size: few
CDR3 protein: CASSAFGNTGELFF; CDR3 DNA: TGTGCCAGCAGTGCGTTCGGGAACACCGGGGAGCTGTTTTTT; D gene: -; J gene: TRBJ2-2; V gene: TRBV6-1; clone size: few
CDR3 protein: CASGGLAGVTTGELFF; CDR3 DNA: TGTGCCAGCGGGGGACTAGCGGGAGTCACCACCGGGGAGCTGTTTTTT; D gene: TRBD2; J gene: TRBJ2-2; V gene: TRBV9; clone size: -
CDR3 protein: CSARGGTDTGELFF; CDR3 DNA: TGCAGTGCTCGAGGAGGTACGGACACCGGGGAGCTGTTTTTT; D gene: -; J gene: TRBJ2-2; V gene: TRBV20-1; clone size: few
CDR3 protein: CASSPTSGKGSYNEQFF; CDR3 DNA: TGTGCCAGCTCACCTACTAGCGGGAAAGGTTCCTACAATGAGCAGTTCTTC; D gene: TRBD2; J gene: TRBJ2-1; V gene: TRBV18; clone size: few
CDR3 protein: CASSTGTGWGDTQYF; CDR3 DNA: TGTGCCAGCTCCACAGGGACAGGGTGGGGAGATACGCAGTATTTT; D gene: TRBD1; J gene: TRBJ2-3; V gene: TRBV27; clone size: many